The clone carrying this TCR beta chain was recorded once. Its specificity is unknown. The data are from a study of T cell responses to AZD1222 COVID-19 vaccine. For the study at large: Both about-4-week and about-12-week second-dose recipients were combined.

Germline CDR1 SEHNR, CDR2 FQNEAQ (reference sequence). V was shortened by 0 bases and J by 1 base, with 6 bases between the two germline ends. The CDR3 has 14 amino acids. General study findings and limits: Once two AZD1222 doses were given, Spike-specific TCR breadth and depth went up. Donors skewed white British and female; clonal diversity was possibly underestimated. At baseline, seropositivity was found in only six or seven AZD1222 recipients.

Sequenced by immunoSEQ multiplex PCR; TCRdb stores in-frame clones only, minus some. The sample has some 180,000 clones; roughly 92% are singletons. V usage is TRBV7-9 and J usage is TRBJ1-1; D gene unclear. Sequenced material: peripheral blood, taken on day 0 of AZD1222 vaccination. The TCR was taken from an adult in good health. The CDR3 loop reads CASSLAGWNTEAFF. The CDR3 nucleotides read TGTGCCAGCAGCTTAGCCGGGTGGAACACTGAAGCTTTCTTT.